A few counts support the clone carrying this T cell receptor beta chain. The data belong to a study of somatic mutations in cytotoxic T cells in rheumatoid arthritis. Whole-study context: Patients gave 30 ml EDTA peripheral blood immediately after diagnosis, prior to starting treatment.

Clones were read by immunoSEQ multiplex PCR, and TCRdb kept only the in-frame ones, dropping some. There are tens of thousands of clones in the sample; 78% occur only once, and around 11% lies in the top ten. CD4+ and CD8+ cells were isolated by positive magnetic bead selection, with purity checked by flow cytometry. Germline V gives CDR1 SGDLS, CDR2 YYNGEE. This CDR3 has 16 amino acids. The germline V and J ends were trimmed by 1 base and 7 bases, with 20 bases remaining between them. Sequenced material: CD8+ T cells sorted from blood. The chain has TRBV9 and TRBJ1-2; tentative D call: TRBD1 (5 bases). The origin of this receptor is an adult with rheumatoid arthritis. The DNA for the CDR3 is TGTGCCAGCAGCGTACGCTGGTCGGGGGGAGATGGTGGCTACACCTTC. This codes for CASSVRWSGGDGGYTF.